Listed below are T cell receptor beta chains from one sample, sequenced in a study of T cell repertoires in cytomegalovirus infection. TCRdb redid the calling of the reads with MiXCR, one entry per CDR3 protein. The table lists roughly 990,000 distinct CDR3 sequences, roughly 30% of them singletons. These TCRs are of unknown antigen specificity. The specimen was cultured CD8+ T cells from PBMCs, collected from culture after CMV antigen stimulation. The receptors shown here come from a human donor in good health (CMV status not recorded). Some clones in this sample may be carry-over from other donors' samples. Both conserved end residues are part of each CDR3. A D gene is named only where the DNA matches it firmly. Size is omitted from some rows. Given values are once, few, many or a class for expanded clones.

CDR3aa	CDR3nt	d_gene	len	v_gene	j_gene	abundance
CASPGTGGRKEQYF	TGTGCCAGTCCAGGGACAGGGGGAAGGAAAGAGCAGTACTTC	TRBD1	14	TRBV6-1	TRBJ2-7	NA
CASSPYFSTGSSGANVLTF	TGTGCCAGCAGTCCTTACTTTTCTACAGGAAGCTCTGGGGCCAACGTCCTGACTTTC	NA	19	TRBV27	TRBJ2-6	NA
CASSYGPRNQPQHF	TGTGCCAGCAGTTACGGGCCGAGGAATCAGCCCCAGCATTTT	NA	14	TRBV6-2/TRBV6-3	TRBJ1-5	NA
CASSGGTGNTEAFF	TGTGCCAGCAGCGGCGGGACAGGGAACACTGAAGCTTTCTTT	TRBD1	14	TRBV13	TRBJ1-1	few
CASSSDGQNTDTQYF	TGTGCCAGCAGCTCGGACGGACAGAACACAGATACGCAGTATTTT	NA	15	TRBV7-2	TRBJ2-3	many
CASSLAGAYEQFF	TGTGCCAGCAGCTTAGCGGGGGCCTATGAGCAGTTCTTC	NA	13	TRBV7-6	TRBJ2-1	many
CASSYDELQGDYGYTF	TGTGCCAGCAGCTATGACGAACTTCAGGGGGACTATGGCTACACCTTC	TRBD1	16	TRBV7-8	TRBJ1-2	many
CASSLTDSGANVLTF	TGTGCCAGCAGCTTGACAGACTCTGGGGCCAACGTCCTGACTTTC	NA	15	TRBV5-4	TRBJ2-6	NA
CACLDRAGGYTF	TGTGCCTGCCTGGACAGGGCGGGGGGCTACACCTTC	TRBD1	12	TRBV19	TRBJ1-2	few
CASSEAVPEGTEAFF	TGTGCCAGCAGTGAAGCTGTACCGGAGGGAACTGAAGCTTTCTTT	NA	15	TRBV6-1	TRBJ1-1	few
CASTIGPYNEQFF	TGTGCCAGCACCATCGGACCTTACAATGAGCAGTTCTTC	NA	13	TRBV27	TRBJ2-1	few
CSVHRQGESNQPQHF	TGCAGTGTCCACCGACAGGGTGAAAGCAATCAGCCCCAGCATTTT	TRBD1	15	TRBV20-1	TRBJ1-5	few
CASSRWTSGGGNEQFF	TGTGCCAGCAGCCGATGGACTAGCGGGGGGGGTAATGAGCAGTTCTTC	TRBD2	16	TRBV11-1	TRBJ2-1	NA
CSAFSRSGANQPQHF	TGCAGTGCTTTTTCCAGGTCAGGGGCAAATCAGCCCCAGCATTTT	NA	15	TRBV20-1	TRBJ1-5	NA
CASTPSPGNQETQYF	TGTGCCAGCACCCCTTCTCCGGGGAACCAAGAGACCCAGTACTTC	NA	15	TRBV7-6	TRBJ2-5	NA
CAISDPGQGNSPLHF	TGTGCCATCAGTGATCCGGGACAGGGAAATTCACCCCTCCACTTT	TRBD1	15	TRBV10-3	TRBJ1-6	few
CASGSTGDRAGYGYTF	TGTGCTAGTGGTTCGACAGGGGACAGGGCAGGCTATGGCTACACCTTC	TRBD1	16	TRBV12-5	TRBJ1-2	NA
CAKLTGSSGANVLTF	TGTGCCAAGCTGACAGGGAGCTCTGGGGCCAACGTCCTGACTTTC	TRBD1	15	TRBV6-1	TRBJ2-6	NA
CASSIVGQETQYF	TGTGCCAGTAGTATAGTCGGCCAAGAGACCCAGTACTTC	NA	13	TRBV19	TRBJ2-5	few
CASSPPVGATTSTDTQYF	TGTGCCAGCAGCCCACCAGTCGGGGCCACAACCTCCACAGATACGCAGTATTTT	NA	18	TRBV7-9	TRBJ2-3	many
CASRAGINYGYTF	TGTGCCAGCAGGGCCGGGATTAACTATGGCTACACCTTC	NA	13	TRBV12-3/TRBV12-4	TRBJ1-2	NA
CALSTGYEQYF	TGTGCCCTATCTACAGGGTACGAGCAGTACTTC	NA	11	TRBV10-3	TRBJ2-7	few
CASSEHWTDLQETQYF	TGTGCCAGCAGTGAGCATTGGACAGACCTACAAGAGACCCAGTACTTC	NA	16	TRBV2	TRBJ2-5	NA
CASSLDYGGTGELFF	TGTGCCAGCAGCCTAGACTACGGTGGCACCGGGGAGCTGTTTTTT	NA	15	TRBV7-2	TRBJ2-2	many
CASSLSPWKGKYF	TGTGCCAGCAGTTTATCGCCCTGGAAGGGAAAGTACTTC	NA	13	TRBV27	TRBJ2-7	NA
CASIQGVEQFF	TGTGCCAGCATACAGGGAGTGGAGCAGTTCTTC	NA	11	TRBV25-1	TRBJ2-1	NA
CASSLGEGAMANEKLFF	TGTGCCAGCAGCTTGGGGGAGGGGGCGATGGCTAATGAAAAACTGTTTTTT	TRBD1	17	TRBV5-4	TRBJ1-4	once
CASTTPLGRVVEAFF	TGTGCCAGCACCACTCCCCTGGGCAGGGTGGTTGAAGCTTTCTTT	NA	15	TRBV6-2/TRBV6-3	TRBJ1-1	NA
CASTRGYAVDANSPLHF	TGTGCCAGCACTAGGGGGTACGCCGTAGACGCTAATTCACCCCTCCACTTT	NA	17	TRBV27	TRBJ1-6	few
CASSHGRRAGQPQHF	TGTGCCAGCAGCCATGGTCGCAGGGCGGGGCAGCCCCAGCATTTT	NA	15	TRBV3-1	TRBJ1-5	NA
CAIQADGGNTIYF	TGTGCCATCCAGGCAGACGGTGGAAACACCATATATTTT	NA	13	TRBV19	TRBJ1-3	few
CASSYSSYRGVSGGNTIYF	TGTGCCAGCAGTTACTCATCTTACAGGGGAGTAAGTGGTGGAAACACCATATATTTT	TRBD1	19	TRBV6-6	TRBJ1-3	few
CASSFNREIRVNTGELFF	TGTGCCAGCAGCTTCAACAGGGAAATACGCGTGAACACCGGGGAGCTGTTTTTT	NA	18	TRBV7-8	TRBJ2-2	NA
CASSESQDRYNEQFF	TGCGCCAGCAGTGAGTCCCAGGACAGGTACAATGAGCAGTTCTTC	TRBD1	15	TRBV10-1	TRBJ2-1	NA
CASSYPGQDPYNEQFF	TGTGCCAGCAGTTACCCCGGACAGGACCCTTACAATGAGCAGTTCTTC	TRBD1	16	TRBV6-2/TRBV6-3	TRBJ2-1	NA
CASRVADQFTGELFF	TGTGCCAGCCGGGTGGCAGATCAATTTACCGGGGAGCTGTTTTTT	NA	15	TRBV2	TRBJ2-2	NA
CASSRDRDNEQFF	TGTGCCAGCAGCCGGGACAGAGACAATGAGCAGTTCTTC	TRBD1	13	TRBV7-9	TRBJ2-1	NA
CASSHSGAADTQYF	TGTGCCAGCAGCCATAGCGGGGCGGCAGATACGCAGTATTTT	TRBD2	14	TRBV12-3/TRBV12-4	TRBJ2-3	many
CASSPGYETNTGELFF	TGCGCCAGCAGCCCTGGATATGAGACGAACACCGGGGAGCTGTTTTTT	NA	16	TRBV4-3	TRBJ2-2	NA
CATSREDQPQHF	TGTGCCACCAGCAGGGAGGATCAGCCCCAGCATTTT	NA	12	TRBV15	TRBJ1-5	NA
CASTNTGGASPLHF	TGTGCCAGCACCAACACAGGGGGGGCTTCACCCCTCCACTTT	TRBD1	14	TRBV7-8	TRBJ1-6	many
CASSSFRDNPGTQHF	TGTGCCAGCAGTTCCTTCCGGGACAACCCCGGGACCCAGCATTTT	NA	15	TRBV6-1	TRBJ1-5	NA
CASSQDWPEEMNTEAFF	TGTGCCAGCAGCCAAGATTGGCCAGAAGAAATGAACACTGAAGCTTTCTTT	NA	17	TRBV3-1	TRBJ1-1	few
CASSPFVGGSYEQYF	TGTGCCAGCAGCCCTTTCGTTGGCGGCTCCTACGAGCAGTACTTC	NA	15	TRBV7-8	TRBJ2-7	many
CTSSESGLRFGGYTF	TGTACCAGCAGTGAATCCGGGCTCCGATTCGGTGGCTACACCTTC	NA	15	TRBV6-1	TRBJ1-2	NA